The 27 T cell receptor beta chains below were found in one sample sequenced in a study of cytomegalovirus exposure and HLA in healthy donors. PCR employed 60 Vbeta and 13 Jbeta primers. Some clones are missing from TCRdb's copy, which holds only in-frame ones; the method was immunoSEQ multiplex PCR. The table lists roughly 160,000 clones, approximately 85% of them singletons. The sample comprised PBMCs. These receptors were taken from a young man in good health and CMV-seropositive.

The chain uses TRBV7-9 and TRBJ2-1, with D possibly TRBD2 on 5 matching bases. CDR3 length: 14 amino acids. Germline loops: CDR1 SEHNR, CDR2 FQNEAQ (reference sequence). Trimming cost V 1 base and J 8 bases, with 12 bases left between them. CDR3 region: CASSLGSLAYEQFF. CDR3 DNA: TGTGCCAGCAGCTTAGGTTCGCTAGCCTATGAGCAGTTCTTC. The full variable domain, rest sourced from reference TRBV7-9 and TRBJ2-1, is DTGVSQNPRHKITKRGQNVTFRCDPISEHNRLYWYRQTLGQGPEFLTYFQNEAQLEKSRLLSDRFSAERPKGSFSTLEIQRTEQGDSAMYLCASSLGSLAYEQFFGPGTRLTVL.

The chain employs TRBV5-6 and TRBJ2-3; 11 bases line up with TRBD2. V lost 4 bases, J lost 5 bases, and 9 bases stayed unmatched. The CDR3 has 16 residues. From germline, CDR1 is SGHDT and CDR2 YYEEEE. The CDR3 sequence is CASSLTRLAGRDTQYF. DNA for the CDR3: TGTGCCAGCAGCCTTACTCGACTAGCGGGACGAGATACGCAGTATTTT.

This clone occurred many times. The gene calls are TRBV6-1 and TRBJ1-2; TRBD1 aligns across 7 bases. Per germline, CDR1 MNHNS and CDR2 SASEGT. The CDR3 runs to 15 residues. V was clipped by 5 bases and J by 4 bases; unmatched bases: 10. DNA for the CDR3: TGTGCCAGCAGTTTACCGGGGGACAGCGTCTATGGCTACACCTTC. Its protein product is CASSLPGDSVYGYTF.

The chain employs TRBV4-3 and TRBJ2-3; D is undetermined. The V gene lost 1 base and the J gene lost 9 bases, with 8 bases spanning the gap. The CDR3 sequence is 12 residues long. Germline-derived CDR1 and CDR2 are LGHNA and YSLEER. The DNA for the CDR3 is TGCGCCAGCAGCCAAGGGTCCGGGACGCAGTATTTT. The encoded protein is CASSQGSGTQYF.

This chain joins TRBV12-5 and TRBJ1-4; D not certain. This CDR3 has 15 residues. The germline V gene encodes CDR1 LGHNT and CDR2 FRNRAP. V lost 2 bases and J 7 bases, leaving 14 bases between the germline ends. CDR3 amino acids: CASGLLPGSPEKLFF. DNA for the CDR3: TGTGCTAGTGGTTTGCTCCCGGGGAGCCCTGAAAAACTGTTTTTT.

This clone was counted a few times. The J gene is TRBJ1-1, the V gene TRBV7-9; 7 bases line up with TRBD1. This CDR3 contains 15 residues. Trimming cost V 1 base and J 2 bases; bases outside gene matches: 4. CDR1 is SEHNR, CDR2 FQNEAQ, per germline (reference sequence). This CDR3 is CASSLVDRPNTEAFF. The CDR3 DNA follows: TGTGCCAGCAGCTTAGTGGACAGGCCTAACACTGAAGCTTTCTTT.

Written as DNA, the CDR3 is TGTGCCGTCCGGGACAGGTCCTACAATGAGCAGTTCTTC. Protein sequence: CAVRDRSYNEQFF. This sequence joins TRBV19 and TRBJ2-1, with TRBD1 matching over 8 bases. Germline assignment: CDR1 LNHDA and CDR2 SQIVND (reference sequence). V lost 11 bases to trimming and J lost 1 base; unmatched junction nucleotides: 4. This CDR3 region has 13 residues. The variable domain in full, with the rest retrieved from reference TRBV19 and TRBJ2-1, is DGGITQSPKYLFRKEGQNVTLSCEQNLNHDAMYWYRQDPGQGLRLIYYSQIVNDFQKGDIAEGYSVSREKKESFPLTVTSAQKNPTAFYLCAVRDRSYNEQFFGPGTRLTVL.

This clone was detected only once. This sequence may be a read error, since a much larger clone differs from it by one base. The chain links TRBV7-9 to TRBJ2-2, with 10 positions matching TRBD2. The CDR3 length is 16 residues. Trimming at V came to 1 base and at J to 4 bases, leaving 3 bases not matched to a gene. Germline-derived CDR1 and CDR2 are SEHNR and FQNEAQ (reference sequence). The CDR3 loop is CASSLGASGSTGELFF. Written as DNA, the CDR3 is TGTGCCAGCAGCTTAGGGGCTAGCGGGAGCACCGGGGAGCTGTTTTTT.

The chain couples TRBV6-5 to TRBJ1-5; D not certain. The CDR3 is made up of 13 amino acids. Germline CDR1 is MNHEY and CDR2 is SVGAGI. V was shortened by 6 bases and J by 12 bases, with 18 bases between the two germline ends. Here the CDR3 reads CASRSDAGGGQHF. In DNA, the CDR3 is TGTGCCAGCAGGTCGGACGCGGGCGGTGGCCAGCATTTT.

The CDR3 spells CASRSLQTGVVGTGELFF. The CDR3 DNA follows: TGTGCCAGCAGATCCCTGCAGACGGGAGTGGTGGGCACCGGGGAGCTGTTTTTT. The J gene is TRBJ2-2, the V gene TRBV11-3; D is perhaps TRBD2 (6 bases). The germline CDR1 and CDR2 sequences are SGHNT and YENEEA. Trimming pared 6 bases from V and 4 bases from J, leaving 24 bases between. CDR3 length: 18 amino acids.

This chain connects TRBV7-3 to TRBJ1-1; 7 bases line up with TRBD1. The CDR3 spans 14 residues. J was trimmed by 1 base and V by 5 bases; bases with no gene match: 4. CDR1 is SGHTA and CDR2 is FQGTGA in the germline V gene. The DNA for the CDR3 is TGTGCCAGCAGCCTAGGGGGCTCGAACACTGAAGCTTTCTTT. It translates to CASSLGGSNTEAFF.

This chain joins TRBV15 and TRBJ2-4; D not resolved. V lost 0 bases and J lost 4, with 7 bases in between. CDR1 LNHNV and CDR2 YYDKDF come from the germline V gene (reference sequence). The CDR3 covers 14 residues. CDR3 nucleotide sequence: TGTGCCACCAGCAGAGATCGTGTGAAAAACATTCAGTACTTC. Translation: CATSRDRVKNIQYF.

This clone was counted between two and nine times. The CDR3 is CASSYSRSTDTQYF. The CDR3, as DNA: TGTGCCAGCAGTTACTCGAGGAGCACAGATACGCAGTATTTT. The chain joins TRBV6-5 to TRBJ2-3; D call uncertain. Trimming took off 0 bases at V and 0 bases at J, with 4 bases between the two ends. CDR3 length: 14 amino acids. Germline CDR1 reads MNHEY; CDR2 reads SVGAGI.

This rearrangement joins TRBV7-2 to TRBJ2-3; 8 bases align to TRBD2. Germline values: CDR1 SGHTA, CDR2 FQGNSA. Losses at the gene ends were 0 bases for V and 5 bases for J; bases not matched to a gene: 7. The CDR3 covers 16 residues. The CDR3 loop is CASSLAVGRGEDTQYF. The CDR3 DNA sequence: TGTGCCAGCAGCTTAGCGGTCGGGAGGGGTGAAGATACGCAGTATTTT.

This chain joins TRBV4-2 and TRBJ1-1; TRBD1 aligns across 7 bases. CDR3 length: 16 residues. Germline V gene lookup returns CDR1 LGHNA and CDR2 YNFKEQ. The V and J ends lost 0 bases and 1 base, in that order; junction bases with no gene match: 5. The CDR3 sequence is CASSQESGQWNTEAFF. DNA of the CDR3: TGTGCCAGCAGCCAAGAGTCGGGACAGTGGAACACTGAAGCTTTCTTT.

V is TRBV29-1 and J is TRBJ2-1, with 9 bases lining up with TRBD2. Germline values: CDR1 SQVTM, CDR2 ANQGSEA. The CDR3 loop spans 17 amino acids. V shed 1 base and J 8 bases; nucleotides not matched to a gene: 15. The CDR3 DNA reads TGCAGCGTTGAAGGCCCTTATGGCGGGAGGGCCAGGGATGAGCAGTTCTTC. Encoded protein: CSVEGPYGGRARDEQFF.

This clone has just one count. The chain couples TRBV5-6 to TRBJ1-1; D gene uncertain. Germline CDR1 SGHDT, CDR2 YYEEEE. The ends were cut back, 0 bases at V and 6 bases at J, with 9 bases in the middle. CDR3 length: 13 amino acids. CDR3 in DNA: TGTGCCAGCAGCTTGGCGCCTAACGCTGAAGCTTTCTTT. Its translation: CASSLAPNAEAFF.

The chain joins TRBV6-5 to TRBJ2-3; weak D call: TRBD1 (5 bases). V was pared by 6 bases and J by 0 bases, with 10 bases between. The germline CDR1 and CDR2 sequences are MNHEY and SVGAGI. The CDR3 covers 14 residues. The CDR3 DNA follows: TGTGCCAGCAGACTACAGGTTAGCACAGATACGCAGTATTTT. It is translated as CASRLQVSTDTQYF.

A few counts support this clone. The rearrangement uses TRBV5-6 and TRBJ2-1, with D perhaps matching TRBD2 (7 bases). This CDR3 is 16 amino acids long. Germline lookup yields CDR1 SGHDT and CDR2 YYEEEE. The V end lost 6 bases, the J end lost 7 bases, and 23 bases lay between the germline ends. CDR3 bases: TGTGCCAGCATCCGGCGACGGGGAGGGGGACATAATGAGCAGTTCTTC. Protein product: CASIRRRGGGHNEQFF. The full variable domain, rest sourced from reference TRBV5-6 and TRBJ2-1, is DAGVTQSPTHLIKTRGQQVTLRCSPKSGHDTVSWYQQALGQGPQFIFQYYEEEERQRGNFPDRFSGHQFPNYSSELNVNALLLGDSALYLCASIRRRGGGHNEQFFGPGTRLTVL.

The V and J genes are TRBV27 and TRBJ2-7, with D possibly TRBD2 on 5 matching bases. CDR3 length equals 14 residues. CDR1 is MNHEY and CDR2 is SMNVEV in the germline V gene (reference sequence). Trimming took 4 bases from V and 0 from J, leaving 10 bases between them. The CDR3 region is CASSSPGSSYEQYF. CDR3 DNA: TGTGCCAGCAGTTCCCCGGGGAGCTCCTACGAGCAGTACTTC.

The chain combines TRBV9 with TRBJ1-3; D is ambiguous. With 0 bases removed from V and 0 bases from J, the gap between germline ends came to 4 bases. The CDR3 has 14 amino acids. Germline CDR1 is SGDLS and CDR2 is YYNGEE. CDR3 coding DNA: TGTGCCAGCAGCGTAGATCTCTCTGGAAACACCATATATTTT. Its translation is CASSVDLSGNTIYF.

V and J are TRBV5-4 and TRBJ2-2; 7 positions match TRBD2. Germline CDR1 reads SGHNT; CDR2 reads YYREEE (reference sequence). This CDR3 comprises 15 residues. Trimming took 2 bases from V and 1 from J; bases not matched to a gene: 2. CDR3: CASSFPGGNTGELFF. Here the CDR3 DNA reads TGTGCCAGCAGCTTCCCGGGGGGGAACACCGGGGAGCTGTTTTTT.

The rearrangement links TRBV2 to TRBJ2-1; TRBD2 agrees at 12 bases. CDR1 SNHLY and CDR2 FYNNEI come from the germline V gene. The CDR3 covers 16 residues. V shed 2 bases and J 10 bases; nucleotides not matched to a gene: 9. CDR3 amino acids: CASSENLAGGIGEQFF. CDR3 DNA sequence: TGTGCCAGCAGTGAAAACCTAGCGGGGGGGATAGGCGAGCAGTTCTTC.

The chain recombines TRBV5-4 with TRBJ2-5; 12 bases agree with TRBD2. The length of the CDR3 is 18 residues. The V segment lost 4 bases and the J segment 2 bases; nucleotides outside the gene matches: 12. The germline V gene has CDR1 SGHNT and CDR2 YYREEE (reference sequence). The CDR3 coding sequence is TGTGCCAGCAGCATAAGGACTAGCGGGGACGGGGCACAAGAGACCCAGTACTTC. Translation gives CASSIRTSGDGAQETQYF. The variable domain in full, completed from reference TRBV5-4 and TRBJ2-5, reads ETGVTQSPTHLIKTRGQQVTLRCSSQSGHNTVSWYQQALGQGPQFIFQYYREEENGRGNFPPRFSGLQFPNYSSELNVNALELDDSALYLCASSIRTSGDGAQETQYFGPGTRLLVL.

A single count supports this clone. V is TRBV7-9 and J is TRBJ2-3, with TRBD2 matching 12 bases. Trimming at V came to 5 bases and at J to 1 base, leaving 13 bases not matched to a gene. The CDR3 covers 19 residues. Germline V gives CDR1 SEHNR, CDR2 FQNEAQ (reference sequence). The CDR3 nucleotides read TGTGCCAGCAGCATCCTCCTCGGCCTAGCGGGAGGGGGCACAGATACGCAGTATTTT. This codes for CASSILLGLAGGGTDTQYF.

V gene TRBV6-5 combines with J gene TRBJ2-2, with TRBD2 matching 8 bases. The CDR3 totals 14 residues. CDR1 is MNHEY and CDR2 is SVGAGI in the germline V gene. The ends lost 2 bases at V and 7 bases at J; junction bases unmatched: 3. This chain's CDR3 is CASSYAGGSGELFF. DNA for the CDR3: TGTGCCAGCAGTTACGCGGGGGGTAGCGGGGAGCTGTTTTTT.

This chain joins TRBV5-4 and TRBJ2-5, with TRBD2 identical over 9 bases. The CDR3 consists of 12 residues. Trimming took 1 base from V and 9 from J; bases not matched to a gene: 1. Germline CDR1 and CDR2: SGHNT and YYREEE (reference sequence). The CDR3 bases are TGTGCCAGCAGCTTGAAGCGGGAGGCCCAGTACTTC. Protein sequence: CASSLKREAQYF.